This TCR beta chain was sequenced during a study of identifying expanded T cells in peripheral blood. TCRdb's copy holds only in-frame clones and misses some; the assay was immunoSEQ multiplex PCR. The profile shows tens of thousands of clones, about 89% of them singletons. The V gene lost 0 bases and the J gene lost 2 bases, with 8 bases spanning the gap. Germline V CDR1 and CDR2: SGHRS, YFSETQ. This CDR3 has 15 residues. Collection occurred without any documented infections or immune events in donors. Regarding this clone: Antigen: not known.

Study-wide results and caveats: Across healthy donors, higher total template counts meant significantly greater roughly two-week count variance. About 1.3 clones differed between technical replicates, versus about 15 and 19 over time.

The sequenced material came from blood. This sequence was found in a person aged 18 to 69 in good health. This chain joins TRBV5-1 and TRBJ2-2; D remains ambiguous. Here the CDR3 DNA reads TGCGCCAGCAGCTTGGATGAGGTTAACACCGGGGAGCTGTTTTTT. As protein: CASSLDEVNTGELFF.